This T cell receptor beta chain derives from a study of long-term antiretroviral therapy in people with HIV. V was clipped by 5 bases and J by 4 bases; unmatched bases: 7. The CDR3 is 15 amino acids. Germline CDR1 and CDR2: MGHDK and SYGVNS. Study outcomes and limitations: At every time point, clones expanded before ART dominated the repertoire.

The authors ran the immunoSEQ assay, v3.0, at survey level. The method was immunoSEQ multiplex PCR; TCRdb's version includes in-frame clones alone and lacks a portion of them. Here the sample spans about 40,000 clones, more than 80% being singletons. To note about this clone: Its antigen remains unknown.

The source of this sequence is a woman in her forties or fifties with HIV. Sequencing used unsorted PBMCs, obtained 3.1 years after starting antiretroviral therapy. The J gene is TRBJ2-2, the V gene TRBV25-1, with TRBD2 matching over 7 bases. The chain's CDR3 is CASSMRTGGTGELFF. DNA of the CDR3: TGTGCCAGCAGTATGAGGACGGGGGGCACCGGGGAGCTGTTTTTT. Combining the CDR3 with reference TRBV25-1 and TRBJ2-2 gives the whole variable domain EADIYQTPRYLVIGTGKKITLECSQTMGHDKMYWYQQDPGMELHLIHYSYGVNSTEKGDLSSESTVSRIRTEHFPLTLESARPSHTSQYLCASSMRTGGTGELFFGEGSRLTVL.